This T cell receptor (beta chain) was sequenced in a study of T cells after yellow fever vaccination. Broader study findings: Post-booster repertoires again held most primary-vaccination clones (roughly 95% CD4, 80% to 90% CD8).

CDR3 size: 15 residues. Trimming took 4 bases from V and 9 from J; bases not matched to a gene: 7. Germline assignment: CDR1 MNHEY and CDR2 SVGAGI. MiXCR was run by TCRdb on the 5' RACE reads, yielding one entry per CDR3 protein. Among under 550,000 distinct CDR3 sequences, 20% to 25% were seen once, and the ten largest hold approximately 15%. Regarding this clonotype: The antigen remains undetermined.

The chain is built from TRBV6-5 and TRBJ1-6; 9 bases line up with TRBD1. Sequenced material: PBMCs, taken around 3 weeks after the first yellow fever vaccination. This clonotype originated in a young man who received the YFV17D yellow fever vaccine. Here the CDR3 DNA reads TGTGCCAGCAGTTCCGCGGGACAGGGCCCTTCACCCCTCCACTTT. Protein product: CASSSAGQGPSPLHF.